Below are 8 T cell receptor beta chains sequenced from a single sample in a study of blood T cell repertoires in COVID-19. TCRdb's copy holds only in-frame clones and misses some; the assay was immunoSEQ multiplex PCR. The data show 95,000 to 100,000 clones, roughly 92% seen once. Sequencing used peripheral blood. The receptors were gathered from a man aged 50 to 59 with active COVID-19.

The J gene is TRBJ2-1, the V gene TRBV9; D is ambiguous. Germline CDR1 SGDLS, CDR2 YYNGEE. The CDR3 totals 14 residues. V was cut by 0 bases and J by 8 bases, with 12 bases left in between. For the CDR3, the DNA is TGTGCCAGCAGCGTAGATGGTTTCGCGCATGAGCAGTTCTTC. Protein product: CASSVDGFAHEQFF.

This rearrangement joins TRBV10-3 to TRBJ2-3, with 7 bases identical to TRBD2. Germline V gene sequence: CDR1 ENHRY, CDR2 SYGVKD. V shed 5 bases, J shed 7 bases, and the junction held 9 bases outside the gene matches. CDR3 length: 14 residues. CDR3 DNA sequence: TGTGCCATCAGTTTGTCGGGAGGATCTAATACGCAGTATTTT. Protein sequence: CAISLSGGSNTQYF.

This clone appeared a single time. V and J are TRBV14 and TRBJ1-1; D is possibly TRBD1 (5 bases). The CDR3 is 15 amino acids. CDR1 SGHDN and CDR2 FVKESK come from the germline V gene. Trimming removed 4 bases at V and 4 bases at J, with 16 bases between. CDR3 nucleotides: TGTGCCAGCAGCCCTATTGGGGGGTTTGGCACTGAAGCTTTCTTT. It is translated as CASSPIGGFGTEAFF.

This chain joins TRBV30 and TRBJ1-1; D is perhaps TRBD1 (5 bases). The CDR3 contains 13 residues. V was trimmed by 4 bases and J by 4 bases, leaving 13 bases between them. Germline V gives CDR1 GTSNPN, CDR2 SVGIG (reference sequence). CDR3 residues: CAWTPGRATEAFF. Here the CDR3 DNA reads TGTGCCTGGACCCCCGGCAGGGCCACTGAAGCTTTCTTT. Full variable domain (outside the CDR3, taken from reference TRBV30 and TRBJ1-1): SQTIHQWPATLVQPVGSPLSLECTVEGTSNPNLYWYRQAAGRGLQLLFYSVGIGQISSEVPQNLSASRPQDRQFILSSKKLLLSDSGFYLCAWTPGRATEAFFGQGTRLTVV.

This rearrangement joins TRBV4-2 to TRBJ2-3; TRBD1 aligns across 9 bases. The CDR3 has 14 amino acids. The V gene end was trimmed by 3 bases and the J gene end by 6 bases; junction bases not matched to a gene: 4. Germline V gene sequence: CDR1 LGHNA, CDR2 YNFKEQ. CDR3 bases: TGTGCCAGCAGCCAGGGACAGGGCCCCGATACGCAGTATTTT. Translation: CASSQGQGPDTQYF.

This chain links TRBV2 with TRBJ2-7; maybe TRBD1 (6 bases). The CDR3 contains 14 residues. Trimming cost V 4 bases and J 1 base, with 11 bases left between them. Germline V gene sequence: CDR1 SNHLY, CDR2 FYNNEI. CDR3 nucleotide sequence: TGTGCCAGCAGTGCCAGGGGCCATTCCTACGAGCAGTACTTC. Its protein is CASSARGHSYEQYF.

This chain links TRBV6-4 with TRBJ2-1; 14 bases fit TRBD2. Germline CDR1 and CDR2: MRHNA and SNTAGT. This CDR3 is 15 amino acids long. V was pared by 3 bases and J by 7 bases, with 2 bases of the junction left unmatched. CDR3 sequence: CASSEGTSGRNEQFF. CDR3 nucleotides: TGTGCCAGCAGTGAGGGGACTAGCGGGAGAAATGAGCAGTTCTTC.

DNA of the CDR3: TGTGCCAGCAGCTTAGTTCAGGGGACCTACGAGCAGTACTTC. It translates to CASSLVQGTYEQYF. This rearrangement joins TRBV7-9 to TRBJ2-7; TRBD1 is a possible D gene (6 bases). The V end lost 1 base, the J end lost 2 bases, and 9 bases lay between the germline ends. The germline CDR1 and CDR2 sequences are SEHNR and FQNEAQ (reference sequence). The length of the CDR3 is 14 residues.